This TCR beta chain was found in a study of response to subunit inactivated influenza vaccine. Study-wide points: Authors suggested each seasonal influenza vaccination recruits few new T cells.

TCRdb fed the RT-PCR reads into MiXCR, producing one record per CDR3 protein. The table records fewer than 600,000 distinct CDR3 sequences, under 8.5% of them present only once. Concerning this clonotype: Antigen unknown. A junction end diverges from the germline sequence, so it may reflect a read error.

The CDR3 spans 19 residues. The clonotype originates from a man between 50 and 69 years old who received an inactivated influenza vaccine. The gene calls are TRBV12-3 or TRBV12-4 and TRBJ2-5; 7 bases agree with TRBD1. The sample consisted of PBMCs from blood, taken around 2 years after vaccination. The CDR3 DNA sequence: TGTGCCTGCAGTTTTCGGACAGGCACAAACCCGCGCGTTTTAGAGACCCAGTACTTC. This encodes CACSFRTGTNPRVLETQYF.